The text below deals with one T cell receptor beta chain. Its cognate antigen is unknown. The data are from a study of cytomegalovirus exposure and HLA in healthy donors. General study findings and limits: Analysis was carried out at a later point, and it linked a missense DCLRE1C variant to TCR beta V- and J-gene trimming. Using the classifier, cytomegalovirus status was reportedly diagnosed with high specificity and sensitivity. The majority of CMV-associated TCR beta chains were reported as apparently HLA-restricted in a later analysis. A likely sequencing artifact accounted for one observed cluster of highly shared sequence variants.

The germline V gene has CDR1 LGHNA and CDR2 YSLEER. The CDR3 spans 13 residues. V lost 5 bases, J lost 4 bases, and 9 bases lay in between. Use of 60 Vbeta and 13 Jbeta primers characterized the PCR. The table came from immunoSEQ multiplex PCR; TCRdb's copy has only in-frame clones and leaves some out. The sample holds fewer than 200,000 clones, roughly four fifths seen once. This chain links TRBV4-3 with TRBJ2-1, with D perhaps TRBD2 (5 bases). The sample comprised PBMCs. The TCR originated in a man between 50 and 59 years old in good health and CMV-seronegative. The CDR3 loop is CASSFGLYNEQFF. CDR3 DNA: TGCGCCAGCAGCTTTGGACTTTACAATGAGCAGTTCTTC.